The 17 T cell receptor beta chains below were found in one sample sequenced in a study of blood T cells in healthy people across ages. The authors ran a second PCR of about 6 to 12 cycles using a sample-barcoded 5' primer and a J-beta primer mix. TCRdb reanalysed the 5' RACE reads using MiXCR and keeps one entry per CDR3 protein. The sample lists approximately 780,000 distinct CDR3 sequences, roughly 25% occurring once. The sample also formed part of further work on T cells of mothers and their children.

The sequenced sample was blood. The source of these receptors is a boy aged 5 to 17 in good health.

J is TRBJ2-3 and V is TRBV2; D perhaps matches TRBD2 (7 bases). Looked up from germline, CDR1 is SNHLY and CDR2 is FYNNEI. Trimming left V 2 bases short and J 4 bases short, with 22 bases between. The CDR3 runs to 18 residues. The chain's CDR3 is CASSESWVRTAGSDTQYF. The CDR3 region has the DNA TGTGCCAGCAGTGAATCGTGGGTCAGGACAGCGGGATCAGATACGCAGTATTTT.

This chain joins TRBV7-2 and TRBJ2-2, with a tentative D call TRBD1 (5 bases). Trimming shortened V by 2 bases and J by 6 bases, and 16 bases separated the two germline ends. CDR3 length: 16 residues. CDR1 is SGHTA, CDR2 FQGNSA, per germline. The CDR3 DNA is TGTGCCAGCAGCTTAACCCCCGGTTTGGGGCCCGGGGAGCTGTTTTTT. It is translated as CASSLTPGLGPGELFF.

The chain employs TRBV12-3 or TRBV12-4 and TRBJ1-1; 9 positions agree with TRBD1. The CDR3 length is 13 residues. The junction had 4 bases not matched to a gene; V was cut back by 11 bases and J by 0 bases. Here the CDR3 reads CAAGQGMNTEAFF. CDR3 nucleotides: TGTGCCGCCGGACAGGGGATGAACACTGAAGCTTTCTTT.

The V gene is TRBV6-1, the J gene TRBJ1-6; 8 nucleotides match TRBD1. The CDR3 is 12 residues long. J gave up 13 bases and V 3 bases, and 2 bases lay outside the gene matches. In germline, CDR1 is MNHNS, CDR2 SASEGT. The CDR3 is CASSEGQAPLHF. The CDR3 nucleotides read TGTGCCAGCAGTGAGGGACAGGCGCCCCTCCACTTT.

Worth noting for this clonotype: The junction differs from germline at one of its ends, possibly a read error. This sequence joins TRBV12-3 or TRBV12-4 and TRBJ2-5, with a tentative D call TRBD2 (6 bases). The CDR3 runs to 11 residues. The CDR3 protein is CASSTLGAGFF. DNA of the CDR3: TGTGCCAGCAGTACCCTTGGCGCGGGGTTCTTC.

In this sample, this clonotype turned up a few times. This chain joins TRBV5-1 and TRBJ2-5; D is uncertain. CDR3 length: 15 amino acids. V lost 3 bases to trimming and J lost 0 bases, with 12 bases between them. Germline CDR1 reads SGHRS; CDR2 reads YFSETQ. This chain's CDR3 is CASSSTRWYQETQYF. The CDR3 nucleotides read TGCGCCAGCAGCTCCACCCGCTGGTACCAAGAGACCCAGTACTTC.

J is TRBJ2-5 and V is TRBV5-1, with 9 bases aligning to TRBD1. Germline V gives CDR1 SGHRS, CDR2 YFSETQ. The V and J ends lost 5 bases and 2 bases, in that order; junction bases with no gene match: 7. This CDR3 contains 15 residues. CDR3 amino acids: CASRQGALGQETQYF. DNA of the CDR3: TGCGCCAGCAGACAGGGGGCTCTGGGACAAGAGACCCAGTACTTC.

This clonotype has just a few counts. J is TRBJ2-3 and V is TRBV5-1; no reliable D call. V was trimmed by 2 bases and J by 0 bases, leaving 7 bases between them. Per the germline V gene, CDR1 is SGHRS and CDR2 is YFSETQ. The CDR3 runs 14 residues. CDR3 nucleotides: TGCGCCAGCAGCTTCCCCTCTAGCACAGATACGCAGTATTTT. This codes for CASSFPSSTDTQYF.

The chain couples TRBV4-2 to TRBJ2-3; D remains unclear. Germline CDR1 is LGHNA and CDR2 is YNFKEQ. The CDR3 covers 16 residues. Trimming left V 0 bases short and J 2 bases short, with 12 bases between. The CDR3 protein is CASSQEGRSNTDTQYF. The DNA for the CDR3 is TGTGCCAGCAGCCAAGAAGGGCGCTCTAACACAGATACGCAGTATTTT.

The V gene is TRBV15, the J gene TRBJ1-3; D is possibly TRBD1 (5 bases). Germline CDR1 LNHNV, CDR2 YYDKDF (reference sequence). The CDR3 covers 19 residues. V dropped 5 bases and J dropped 4 bases, with 27 bases sitting between them. DNA for the CDR3: TGTGCCACCAGCCCTTTTAGGCTGGGGACTCCCAGGGCCGGAAACACCATATATTTT. Translated: CATSPFRLGTPRAGNTIYF.

This clonotype turned up a few times. The genes are TRBV2 and TRBJ2-6; D could derive from TRBD1 or TRBD2 (5 bases each). The V gene lost 6 bases and the J gene lost 0 bases, with 15 bases spanning the gap. CDR1 is SNHLY and CDR2 is FYNNEI in the germline V gene. The CDR3 has 17 residues. The CDR3 spells CASRALRGGSGANVLTF. CDR3 nucleotides: TGTGCCAGCAGAGCGTTGAGGGGTGGCTCTGGGGCCAACGTCCTGACTTTC.

The chain joins TRBV20-1 to TRBJ1-1; 7 positions agree with TRBD1. CDR1 is DFQATT, CDR2 SNEGSKA, per germline (reference sequence). This CDR3 spans 14 amino acids. Unmatched junction bases numbered 8, after V lost 6 bases and J lost 1 base. This CDR3 reads CSAVPGQSNTEAFF. CDR3 sequence (DNA): TGCAGTGCGGTTCCGGGACAGTCGAACACTGAAGCTTTCTTT.

The V gene is TRBV12-3 or TRBV12-4, the J gene TRBJ2-7, with a possible D match to TRBD2 (6 bases). CDR3 size: 12 residues. Trimming removed 8 bases at V and 6 bases at J, with 14 bases between. This chain's CDR3 is CASPPGVSEQYF. The CDR3 nucleotides are TGTGCCAGCCCTCCGGGGGTGAGCGAGCAGTACTTC.

This chain joins TRBV7-9 and TRBJ1-3; perhaps TRBD1 as D (6 bases). Trimming took off 1 base at V and 2 bases at J, with 15 bases between the two ends. The CDR3 has 17 residues. Germline V CDR1 and CDR2: SEHNR, FQNEAQ (reference sequence). CDR3 bases: TGTGCCAGCAGCTTAGTGCGGAGGGGGGCACCTGGAAACACCATATATTTT. Encoded protein: CASSLVRRGAPGNTIYF.

This clonotype was seen only a few times. V is TRBV12-3 or TRBV12-4 and J is TRBJ2-7; D unresolved. The length of the CDR3 is 14 residues. The V end lost 6 bases, the J end lost 8 bases, and 20 bases lay between the germline ends. The CDR3 region is CASSNRQRGHKQYF. In DNA form, the CDR3 reads TGTGCCAGCAGCAATCGACAACGTGGGCACAAGCAGTACTTC.

This clonotype was counted only a few times. The chain carries TRBV20-1 and TRBJ2-1; D may correspond to TRBD1 or TRBD2 (7 bases each). Trimming took 1 base from V and 9 from J, leaving 16 bases between them. This CDR3 region has 14 residues. Germline CDR1 and CDR2: DFQATT and SNEGSKA (reference sequence). The DNA for the CDR3 is TGCAGTGCTAGAGTCAGGGGGGAGGGGTCTGAGCAGTTCTTC. Residues: CSARVRGEGSEQFF.

This clonotype was seen a few times. The chain employs TRBV6-6 and TRBJ2-5, with 11 positions matching TRBD2. The J call is in doubt because the DNA end fits TRBJ2-7 better. Germline CDR1 MNHNY, CDR2 SVGAGI (reference sequence). This CDR3 has 16 amino acids. The CDR3 loop is CASSPTGTSGYYEQYF. CDR3 nucleotides: TGTGCCAGCAGTCCGACGGGGACTAGCGGCTATTACGAGCAGTACTTC.